This is a list of T cell receptor beta chains from one sample in a study of human T cells and chemical hapten exposure. TCRdb re-called the RACE reads with MiXCR, one entry per CDR3 protein. This sample has around 260,000 distinct CDR3 sequences; 7% to 10% occur once, and the top ten carry approximately 2.3%. Sequences were derived from whole blood, sampled in connection with sensitization to the hapten diphenylcyclopropenone (DPC). These receptors were obtained from a woman in her forties with alopecia areata. Some clones in this sample may be carry-over from other donors' samples. Both conserved end residues are part of each CDR3. Fields, in order: clone size, J gene, D gene, V gene, CDR3 protein, CDR3 DNA. D genes are given only for firm matches. The size field is filled for only some rows; it gives once, few, many or a size class.

clone size: few; J gene: TRBJ1-4; D gene: .; V gene: TRBV27; CDR3 protein: CASSLLGGSDEKLFF; CDR3 DNA: TGTGCCAGCAGTTTACTCGGGGGGTCTGATGAAAAACTGTTTTTT
clone size: few; J gene: TRBJ2-7; D gene: TRBD1; V gene: TRBV10-3; CDR3 protein: CAIQGTASYEQYF; CDR3 DNA: TGTGCCATCCAGGGGACAGCCTCCTACGAGCAGTACTTC
clone size: few; J gene: TRBJ1-5; D gene: TRBD1; V gene: TRBV12-3/TRBV12-4; CDR3 protein: CASSTGTGTIRQPQHF; CDR3 DNA: TGTGCCAGCAGCACCGGGACAGGGACGATTAGGCAGCCCCAGCATTTT
clone size: few; J gene: TRBJ2-1; D gene: TRBD1; V gene: TRBV20-1; CDR3 protein: CSARDAGQGSYNEQFF; CDR3 DNA: TGCAGTGCTAGAGACGCGGGACAGGGTTCCTACAATGAGCAGTTCTTC
clone size: few; J gene: TRBJ2-5; D gene: TRBD2; V gene: TRBV11-2; CDR3 protein: CASSPTEGGRETQYF; CDR3 DNA: TGTGCCAGCAGCCCAACCGAGGGCGGGAGAGAGACCCAGTACTTC
clone size: .; J gene: TRBJ2-2; D gene: .; V gene: TRBV5-4; CDR3 protein: CASSFKIQGTGELFF; CDR3 DNA: TGTGCCAGCAGCTTCAAGATACAGGGCACCGGGGAGCTGTTTTTT
clone size: .; J gene: TRBJ2-7; D gene: TRBD2; V gene: TRBV6-5; CDR3 protein: CASRSSGRSNYEQYF; CDR3 DNA: TGTGCCAGCAGATCGAGCGGGAGGTCCAACTACGAGCAGTACTTC
clone size: few; J gene: TRBJ2-3; D gene: .; V gene: TRBV7-9; CDR3 protein: CASSLARAAVDTQYF; CDR3 DNA: TGTGCCAGCAGCTTAGCGCGGGCTGCTGTGGATACGCAGTATTTT
clone size: many; J gene: TRBJ2-1; D gene: TRBD2; V gene: TRBV9; CDR3 protein: CASSVAGTINEQFF; CDR3 DNA: TGTGCCAGCAGCGTAGCCGGGACTATCAATGAGCAGTTCTTC
clone size: many; J gene: TRBJ1-2; D gene: .; V gene: TRBV11-1; CDR3 protein: CASSPGRHYGYTF; CDR3 DNA: TGTGCCAGCAGCCCCGGACGGCACTATGGCTACACCTTC
clone size: .; J gene: TRBJ2-1; D gene: TRBD2; V gene: TRBV29-1; CDR3 protein: CSVEGGTSINEQFF; CDR3 DNA: TGCAGCGTTGAAGGGGGGACTAGCATCAATGAGCAGTTCTTC
clone size: many; J gene: TRBJ2-4; D gene: TRBD1; V gene: TRBV11-2; CDR3 protein: CASSSRQGKNIQYF; CDR3 DNA: TGTGCCAGCAGCTCTCGACAGGGGAAAAACATTCAGTACTTC
clone size: .; J gene: TRBJ2-1; D gene: .; V gene: TRBV5-8; CDR3 protein: CASSPIDLSEQFF; CDR3 DNA: TGTGCCAGCAGCCCAATCGACTTGAGTGAGCAGTTCTTC
clone size: .; J gene: TRBJ1-1; D gene: .; V gene: TRBV6-5; CDR3 protein: CASTYGRNTEAFF; CDR3 DNA: TGTGCCAGCACCTATGGACGCAACACTGAAGCTTTCTTT
clone size: once; J gene: TRBJ2-7; D gene: .; V gene: TRBV5-5; CDR3 protein: CASSREWQSYEQYF; CDR3 DNA: TGTGCCAGCAGCAGGGAGTGGCAGTCCTACGAGCAGTACTTC
clone size: few; J gene: TRBJ2-4; D gene: TRBD1; V gene: TRBV6-6; CDR3 protein: CASSAGQGTTKNIQYF; CDR3 DNA: TGTGCCAGCAGTGCCGGACAGGGAACGACCAAAAACATTCAGTACTTC
clone size: .; J gene: TRBJ2-7; D gene: .; V gene: TRBV28; CDR3 protein: CASSRQGLSYEQYF; CDR3 DNA: TGTGCCAGCAGTAGACAGGGACTGTCCTACGAGCAGTACTTC
clone size: few; J gene: TRBJ2-4; D gene: .; V gene: TRBV6-1; CDR3 protein: CASLGGEVNIQYF; CDR3 DNA: TGTGCCAGCCTAGGAGGGGAGGTAAACATTCAGTACTTC
clone size: once; J gene: TRBJ2-2; D gene: .; V gene: TRBV11-3; CDR3 protein: CASSLEGPPSAGELFF; CDR3 DNA: TGTGCCAGCAGCTTAGAAGGGCCACCCTCGGCCGGGGAGCTGTTTTTT
clone size: .; J gene: TRBJ1-1; D gene: TRBD1; V gene: TRBV7-9; CDR3 protein: CASSSQTTGGTEAFF; CDR3 DNA: TGTGCCAGCAGCTCCCAGACCACAGGGGGCACTGAAGCTTTCTTT
clone size: .; J gene: TRBJ2-2; D gene: .; V gene: TRBV18; CDR3 protein: CASSPSWQPNTGELFF; CDR3 DNA: TGTGCCAGCTCACCTTCATGGCAGCCGAACACCGGGGAGCTGTTTTTT
clone size: few; J gene: TRBJ1-3; D gene: .; V gene: TRBV12-3/TRBV12-4; CDR3 protein: CASSNQGSGNTIYF; CDR3 DNA: TGTGCCAGCAGTAATCAGGGATCTGGAAACACCATATATTTT
clone size: .; J gene: TRBJ1-1; D gene: .; V gene: TRBV25-1; CDR3 protein: CASSDTHPSRTNTEAFF; CDR3 DNA: TGTGCCAGCAGTGATACGCACCCGAGTAGAACGAACACTGAAGCTTTCTTT
clone size: few; J gene: TRBJ2-7; D gene: TRBD2; V gene: TRBV5-4; CDR3 protein: CASSRTLADSYEQYF; CDR3 DNA: TGTGCCAGCAGCCGCACACTAGCGGACTCCTACGAGCAGTACTTC
clone size: few; J gene: TRBJ1-2; D gene: .; V gene: TRBV21-1; CDR3 protein: CASSKGQGADGYTF; CDR3 DNA: TGTGCCAGCAGCAAAGGGCAGGGGGCGGATGGCTACACCTTC
clone size: .; J gene: TRBJ2-5; D gene: .; V gene: TRBV6-5; CDR3 protein: CASSFGGQGETQYF; CDR3 DNA: TGTGCCAGCAGTTTTGGGGGGCAAGGAGAGACCCAGTACTTC
clone size: .; J gene: TRBJ2-2; D gene: .; V gene: TRBV6-2/TRBV6-3; CDR3 protein: CASSWDTDTGELFF; CDR3 DNA: TGTGCCAGCAGTTGGGACACGGACACCGGGGAGCTGTTTTTT
clone size: few; J gene: TRBJ2-3; D gene: .; V gene: TRBV7-2; CDR3 protein: CASSLSVADTQYF; CDR3 DNA: TGTGCCAGCAGCTTATCGGTCGCAGATACGCAGTATTTT
clone size: many; J gene: TRBJ2-7; D gene: TRBD2; V gene: TRBV28; CDR3 protein: CASSAAGYYEQYF; CDR3 DNA: TGTGCCAGCAGTGCAGCGGGGTACTACGAGCAGTACTTC
clone size: few; J gene: TRBJ2-6; D gene: TRBD1; V gene: TRBV20-1; CDR3 protein: CSALDRRSHHSGANVLTF; CDR3 DNA: TGCAGTGCCCTGGACAGGCGGTCCCACCACTCTGGGGCCAACGTCCTGACTTTC
clone size: few; J gene: TRBJ2-1; D gene: TRBD2; V gene: TRBV7-2; CDR3 protein: CASSLVGGGGDEQFF; CDR3 DNA: TGTGCCAGCAGCTTAGTGGGCGGGGGAGGAGACGAGCAGTTCTTC
clone size: few; J gene: TRBJ2-7; D gene: TRBD2; V gene: TRBV20-1; CDR3 protein: CSARDQAGRYEQYF; CDR3 DNA: TGCAGTGCTAGAGATCAAGCGGGAAGATACGAGCAGTACTTC
clone size: .; J gene: TRBJ2-1; D gene: TRBD2; V gene: TRBV20-1; CDR3 protein: CSARGSIAGGRREQFF; CDR3 DNA: TGCAGTGCTAGGGGCTCGATAGCGGGAGGGCGAAGGGAGCAGTTCTTC
clone size: .; J gene: TRBJ2-3; D gene: .; V gene: TRBV7-8; CDR3 protein: CASTSGGGHLTDTQYF; CDR3 DNA: TGTGCCAGCACCTCTGGGGGCGGACATCTCACAGATACGCAGTATTTT
clone size: few; J gene: TRBJ1-4; D gene: TRBD1; V gene: TRBV12-3/TRBV12-4; CDR3 protein: CASSSRSGQGYEKLFF; CDR3 DNA: TGTGCCAGCAGTTCACGTTCGGGACAGGGATATGAAAAACTGTTTTTT
clone size: once; J gene: TRBJ2-7; D gene: .; V gene: TRBV6-6; CDR3 protein: CASSFERGSHEQYF; CDR3 DNA: TGTGCCAGCAGTTTTGAGAGGGGTTCCCACGAGCAGTACTTC
clone size: few; J gene: TRBJ1-5; D gene: .; V gene: TRBV7-2; CDR3 protein: CASSPVGGYGNQPQHF; CDR3 DNA: TGTGCCAGCAGCCCCGTCGGGGGGTATGGCAATCAGCCCCAGCATTTT
clone size: .; J gene: TRBJ1-1; D gene: .; V gene: TRBV5-1; CDR3 protein: CASGGGITTEAFF; CDR3 DNA: TGCGCCAGCGGTGGAGGGATAACCACTGAAGCTTTCTTT
clone size: many; J gene: TRBJ1-6; D gene: .; V gene: TRBV20-1; CDR3 protein: CSARAWDYNSPLHF; CDR3 DNA: TGCAGTGCTAGAGCTTGGGATTATAATTCACCCCTCCACTTT
clone size: few; J gene: TRBJ1-3; D gene: .; V gene: TRBV27; CDR3 protein: CASSPYSGNTIYF; CDR3 DNA: TGTGCCAGCAGCCCCTACTCTGGAAACACCATATATTTT
clone size: .; J gene: TRBJ2-5; D gene: TRBD1; V gene: TRBV29-1; CDR3 protein: CSARDRLGSQETQYF; CDR3 DNA: TGCAGCGCCCGGGACAGGTTGGGTTCACAAGAGACCCAGTACTTC
clone size: few; J gene: TRBJ1-2; D gene: .; V gene: TRBV27; CDR3 protein: CASSTGRTYGYTF; CDR3 DNA: TGTGCCAGTTCTACAGGGAGGACCTATGGCTACACCTTC
clone size: few; J gene: TRBJ2-3; D gene: TRBD2; V gene: TRBV7-6; CDR3 protein: CASSLYPAGHTQYF; CDR3 DNA: TGTGCCAGCAGCTTATACCCAGCGGGACATACGCAGTATTTT
clone size: .; J gene: TRBJ1-1; D gene: .; V gene: TRBV14; CDR3 protein: CASSQAGGRRNTEAFF; CDR3 DNA: TGTGCCAGCAGCCAAGCCGGGGGCAGGAGGAACACTGAAGCTTTCTTT
clone size: few; J gene: TRBJ2-3; D gene: .; V gene: TRBV6-2/TRBV6-3; CDR3 protein: CASSLHDLSTDTQYF; CDR3 DNA: TGTGCCAGCAGCCTTCATGATTTAAGCACAGATACGCAGTATTTT
clone size: .; J gene: TRBJ2-3; D gene: .; V gene: TRBV7-6; CDR3 protein: CASSLSWRDTQYF; CDR3 DNA: TGTGCCAGCAGCTTAAGCTGGCGAGATACGCAGTATTTT